What follows describes a single T cell receptor beta chain. This table comes from immunoSEQ multiplex PCR, and its TCRdb copy is limited to in-frame clones, with some not included. The sample lists over 85,000 clones; about 93% were seen once. This sample stems from a study of technical replicates of blood from a handful of donors. Germline loops: CDR1 SGHTS, CDR2 YDEGEE. The CDR3 runs to 15 residues. J lost 8 bases, V lost 0 bases, and 6 bases had no gene match. Sequencing input: T cells isolated from PBMCs. The genes are TRBV5-8 and TRBJ2-1, with 9 nucleotides matching TRBD2. This TCR was sampled from a human donor in good health. This CDR3 is CASSLDSGGFYEQFF. As DNA, the CDR3 is TGTGCCAGCAGCTTGGACAGCGGGGGGTTCTATGAGCAGTTCTTC.